The 18 T cell receptor beta chains below all came from one sample that was sequenced in a study of human T cells and chemical hapten exposure. Time point noted: patch test 1, 2 weeks after DPC sensitization. The treatment: therapeutic diphenylcyclopropenone sensitization with weekly scalp DPC. TCRdb fed the RACE reads into MiXCR, producing one record per CDR3 protein. The sample lists approximately 100,000 distinct CDR3 sequences, 9.5% to 12% seen once, with around 3.5% in the top ten. The sequenced sample was whole blood, obtained in connection with sensitization to the hapten diphenylcyclopropenone (DPC). These receptors were taken from a middle-aged woman with alopecia areata. Some clones in this sample may be carry-over from other donors' samples.

The table lists this clonotype with many counts. The genes are TRBV3-1 and TRBJ2-1; 7 positions match TRBD1. V was pared by 5 bases and J by 3 bases, with 10 bases of the junction left unmatched. Germline V gene data show CDR1 as LGHDT and CDR2 as YNNKEL (reference sequence). There are 16 residues in the CDR3. CDR3 coding DNA: TGTGCCAGCAGCTCCCACAGGGGTCTAGGCTACAATGAGCAGTTCTTC. This sequence encodes CASSSHRGLGYNEQFF.

This clonotype was seen repeatedly, ten times or more. The V gene is TRBV6-5, the J gene TRBJ2-5; D may be TRBD1 (6 bases). Germline loops: CDR1 MNHEY, CDR2 SVGAGI. The CDR3 contains 13 residues. The V and J ends lost 7 bases and 1 base respectively, with 10 bases between them. CDR3 loop: CASTPDSQETQYF. In DNA, the CDR3 is TGTGCCAGCACTCCGGACAGCCAAGAGACCCAGTACTTC.

The sample holds a few counts of this clonotype. The rearrangement uses TRBV12-3 or TRBV12-4 and TRBJ2-5; 7 bases line up with TRBD2. The CDR3 is made up of 15 amino acids. J lost 5 bases, V lost 0 bases, and 6 bases had no gene match. The CDR3 DNA follows: TGTGCCAGCAGTTTAGCGGCGGGGGTGCGGGAGACCCAGTACTTC. Its protein is CASSLAAGVRETQYF.

This sequence joins TRBV7-2 and TRBJ2-7, with 9 bases fitting TRBD1. In germline, CDR1 is SGHTA, CDR2 FQGNSA. The ends lost 3 bases at V and 4 bases at J; junction bases unmatched: 4. The CDR3 totals 14 residues. Written as DNA, the CDR3 is TGTGCCAGCAGCTTCGGGACAGGGCCATACGAGCAGTACTTC. As protein: CASSFGTGPYEQYF.

This clonotype was found many times. This chain links TRBV5-6 with TRBJ1-1, with unresolved D. CDR3 length: 11 residues. Germline assignment: CDR1 SGHDT and CDR2 YYEEEE. Trimming pared 3 bases from V and 11 bases from J, leaving 11 bases between. The CDR3 bases are TGTGCCAGCAGCTCCGCTTCTCAGGCTTTCTTT. Its protein is CASSSASQAFF. The complete variable domain, with remaining parts taken from reference TRBV5-6 and TRBJ1-1, reads DAGVTQSPTHLIKTRGQQVTLRCSPKSGHDTVSWYQQALGQGPQFIFQYYEEEERQRGNFPDRFSGHQFPNYSSELNVNALLLGDSALYLCASSSASQAFFGQGTRLTVV.

The table lists this clonotype with many counts. V gene TRBV29-1 combines with J gene TRBJ2-6; a weak D match, TRBD1 (6 bases). There are 16 residues in the CDR3. Trimming removed 3 bases from V and 0 bases from J, with 12 bases in between. Germline V gene sequence: CDR1 SQVTM, CDR2 ANQGSEA. CDR3 nucleotides: TGCAGCGTTGATTGGGGGCAGAACTCTGGGGCCAACGTCCTGACTTTC. Translated: CSVDWGQNSGANVLTF.

This chain connects TRBV10-1 to TRBJ2-3; 8 bases match TRBD2. Trimming cost V 7 bases and J 2 bases; bases outside gene matches: 2. The CDR3 sequence is 13 residues long. Germline loops: CDR1 WNHNN, CDR2 SYGVQD (reference sequence). CDR3 in DNA: TGCGCCAGCAACGGGAGGGCCACAGATACGCAGTATTTT. It translates to CASNGRATDTQYF.

This clonotype has only a few counts. The chain has TRBV7-9 and TRBJ1-1; D remains unclear. In germline, CDR1 is SEHNR, CDR2 FQNEAQ (reference sequence). V was cut by 2 bases and J by 7 bases, with 8 bases left in between. The CDR3 covers 12 residues. Here the CDR3 DNA reads TGTGCCAGCAGCTTATTTCTGGGTGAAGCTTTCTTT. Residues: CASSLFLGEAFF.

This clonotype was seen many times. The V gene is TRBV12-3 or TRBV12-4, the J gene TRBJ1-1; D unclear. V shed 4 bases and J shed 0 bases, with 6 bases lying between them. The CDR3 has 13 residues. Written as DNA, the CDR3 is TGTGCCAGCAGTTCTTTCGTGAACACTGAAGCTTTCTTT. Translation gives CASSSFVNTEAFF.

This clonotype was detected many times. The V and J genes are TRBV7-6 and TRBJ1-5; D is undetermined. V lost 5 bases, J lost 5 bases, and 13 bases lay in between. This CDR3 region has 14 residues. The germline gives CDR1 SGHVS, CDR2 FNYEAQ. The CDR3, as DNA: TGTGCCAGCAGCCGGAGTCCAGGCGATCAGCCCCAGCATTTT. As protein: CASSRSPGDQPQHF.

As concerns this clonotype: Since a much larger clone is just one base distant, this may be a read error. The chain recombines TRBV28 with TRBJ1-1, with D hard to call. Germline V lookup: CDR1 MDHEN, CDR2 SYDVKM. The CDR3 extends over 14 amino acids. The CDR3 nucleotides are TGTGCCAGCAGTTTAATAAATGCGAACACTGAAGCTCTCTTT. It encodes CASSLINANTEALF.

Concerning this clonotype itself: Being one base from a much bigger clone, this may be a read error. The V call is TRBV7-2, the J call TRBJ2-3; no clear D. CDR3 length: 15 residues. Trimming removed 4 bases at V and 6 bases at J, with 17 bases between. Per the germline V gene, CDR1 is SGHTA and CDR2 is FQGNSA. The CDR3 DNA reads TGTGCCAGCAGCTCCTTAGTGGGGAACGGGGATACGCAGTATTTT. Amino acid sequence: CASSSLVGNGDTQYF.

This clonotype was recorded at least ten times. The J gene is TRBJ1-5, the V gene TRBV6-5; D not resolved. This CDR3 is built from 12 residues. The germline gives CDR1 MNHEY, CDR2 SVGAGI. Trimming removed 4 bases at V and 6 bases at J, with 7 bases between. The CDR3 nucleotides read TGTGCCAGCAGTTCCTATGGTCAGCCCCAGCATTTT. It translates to CASSSYGQPQHF.

As to this clonotype: Possible read error: a much larger clone is one base away. This chain joins TRBV5-6 and TRBJ2-5, with 12 bases aligning to TRBD2. This CDR3 spans 18 amino acids. Germline CDR1 is SGHDT and CDR2 is YYEEEE. With 0 bases clipped from V and 2 bases from J, the junction kept 8 bases outside the gene matches. CDR3 sequence: CASSLVWLAGGRQETQYF. The CDR3 DNA is TGTGCCAGCAGCTTGGTTTGGCTAGCGGGAGGGCGGCAAGAGACCCAGTACTTC.

This clonotype was counted at least ten times. The V and J genes are TRBV24-1 and TRBJ2-2, with D possibly matching TRBD2 (6 bases). Germline lookup yields CDR1 KGHDR and CDR2 SFDVKD. V was shortened by 3 bases and J by 7 bases, with 14 bases between the two germline ends. CDR3 length equals 15 residues. In DNA, the CDR3 is TGTGCCACCAGTGATCAGGGACTGCCCAGCGGGGAGCTGTTTTTT. Residues: CATSDQGLPSGELFF.

This clonotype was detected many times. This chain links TRBV29-1 with TRBJ1-2; 9 bases are a match to TRBD1. The CDR3 length is 14 residues. The ends lost 1 base at V and 2 bases at J; junction bases unmatched: 2. The germline gives CDR1 SQVTM, CDR2 ANQGSEA. CDR3 DNA sequence: TGCAGCGTTGAAGGCGGACAGGGGAACTATGGCTACACCTTC. Protein sequence: CSVEGGQGNYGYTF.

This chain connects TRBV12-3 or TRBV12-4 to TRBJ2-2, with 10 positions matching TRBD1. J was trimmed by 5 bases and V by 6 bases; bases with no gene match: 6. The CDR3 sequence is 15 residues long. The CDR3 protein is CASSPDRGRTGELFF. Written as DNA, the CDR3 is TGTGCCAGCAGCCCCGACAGGGGGCGTACCGGGGAGCTGTTTTTT.

The chain links TRBV5-1 to TRBJ2-3, with no clear D. Germline V gene data show CDR1 as SGHRS and CDR2 as YFSETQ. The CDR3 length is 13 residues. V lost 1 base and J 6 bases, leaving 9 bases between the germline ends. CDR3 loop: CASSLWGGDTQYF. CDR3 DNA sequence: TGCGCCAGCAGCTTGTGGGGTGGGGATACGCAGTATTTT.